Only one count was recorded for the clone carrying this T cell receptor beta chain. Distinct nucleotide sequences in the sample also encode this CDR3. The sample comes from a study of blood T cell repertoires in COVID-19. The V and J ends lost 4 bases and 7 bases, in that order; junction bases with no gene match: 3. Per germline, CDR1 SGHTS and CDR2 YDEGEE. CDR3 length equals 14 residues. Clones were sequenced by immunoSEQ multiplex PCR, and TCRdb holds only the in-frame ones, with some missing. The sample records some 460,000 clones, around 90% being singletons. The sequencing sample was made of PBMCs or T cells enriched from blood (not recorded which). This TCR derives from a woman under 30 who had recovered from COVID-19. The rearrangement uses TRBV5-8 and TRBJ2-4; TRBD1 matches 12 bases. The CDR3 sequence: CASSLGTGGNIQYF. The CDR3 nucleotides are TGTGCCAGCAGCCTTGGGACAGGGGGCAACATTCAGTACTTC.